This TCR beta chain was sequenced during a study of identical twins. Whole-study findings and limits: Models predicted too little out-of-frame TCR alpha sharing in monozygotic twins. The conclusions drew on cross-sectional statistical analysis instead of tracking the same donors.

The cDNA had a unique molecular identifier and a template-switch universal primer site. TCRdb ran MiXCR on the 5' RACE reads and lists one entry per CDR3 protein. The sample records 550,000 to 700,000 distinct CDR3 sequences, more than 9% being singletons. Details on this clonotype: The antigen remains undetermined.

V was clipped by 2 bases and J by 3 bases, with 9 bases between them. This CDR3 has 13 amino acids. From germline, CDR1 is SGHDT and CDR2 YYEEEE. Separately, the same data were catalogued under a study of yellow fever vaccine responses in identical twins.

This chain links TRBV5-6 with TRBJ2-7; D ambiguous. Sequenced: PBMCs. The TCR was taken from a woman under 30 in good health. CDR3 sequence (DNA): TGTGCCAGCAGCTTTAACGGAGACTACGAGCAGTACTTC. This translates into CASSFNGDYEQYF.